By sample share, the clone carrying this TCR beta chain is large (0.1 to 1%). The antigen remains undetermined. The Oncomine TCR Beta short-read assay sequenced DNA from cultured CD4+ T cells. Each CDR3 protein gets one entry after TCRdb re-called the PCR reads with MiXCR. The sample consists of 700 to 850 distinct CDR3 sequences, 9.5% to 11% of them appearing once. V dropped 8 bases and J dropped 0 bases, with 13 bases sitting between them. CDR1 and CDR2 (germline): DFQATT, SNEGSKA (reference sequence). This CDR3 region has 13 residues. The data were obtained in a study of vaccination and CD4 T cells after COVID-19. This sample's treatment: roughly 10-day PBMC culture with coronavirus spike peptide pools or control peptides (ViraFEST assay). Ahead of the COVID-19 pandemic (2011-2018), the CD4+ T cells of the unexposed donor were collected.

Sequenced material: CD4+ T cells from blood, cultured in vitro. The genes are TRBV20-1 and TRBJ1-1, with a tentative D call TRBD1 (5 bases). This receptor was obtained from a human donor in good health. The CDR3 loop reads CSTQTVMNTEAFF. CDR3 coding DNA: TGCAGTACACAGACAGTAATGAACACTGAAGCTTTCTTT.